The 26 T cell receptor beta chains given below trace back to one sample, sequenced in a study of CD8 T cells in ankylosing spondylitis. TCRdb reprocessed the 5' RACE reads with MiXCR, giving one entry per CDR3 protein. The repertoire holds 200,000 to 250,000 distinct CDR3 sequences, roughly 10% seen once, with 21% in the top ten. The sequenced material came from blood, either unsorted or a sorted T cell fraction (not recorded which). The receptor set was obtained from a male donor with ankylosing spondylitis or in good health (not recorded which).

The chain couples TRBV12-5 to TRBJ2-3, with D unclear. V was shortened by 4 bases and J by 0 bases, with 8 bases between the two germline ends. Germline V gene data show CDR1 as LGHNT and CDR2 as FRNRAP. The CDR3 spans 14 residues. The CDR3 region has the DNA TGTGCTAGTGGTTCTGACTCTAGCACAGATACGCAGTATTTT. It encodes CASGSDSSTDTQYF.

This clonotype was observed many times. The chain joins TRBV2 to TRBJ2-3, with D perhaps assigned TRBD1 or TRBD2 (5 bases each). V was clipped by 8 bases and J by 2 bases, with 11 bases between them. This CDR3 is built from 13 residues. CDR1 and CDR2 from the germline V gene are SNHLY and FYNNEI. CDR3 residues: CASCGGVTDTQYF. Here the CDR3 DNA reads TGTGCCAGCTGTGGGGGAGTCACAGATACGCAGTATTTT.

There are many counts of this clonotype. The V and J genes are TRBV3-1 and TRBJ2-5; 7 nucleotides line up with TRBD1. CDR1 is LGHDT, CDR2 YNNKEL, per germline (reference sequence). V was pared by 4 bases and J by 5 bases, with 7 bases of the junction left unmatched. The CDR3 extends over 14 amino acids. The CDR3 is CASSPRGTVETQYF. In nucleotides, the CDR3 is TGTGCCAGCAGCCCTCGAGGGACAGTGGAGACCCAGTACTTC.

The table lists this clonotype with many counts. The chain has TRBV20-1 and TRBJ1-6, with D possibly matching TRBD1 (5 bases). V lost 5 bases and J lost 9, with 14 bases in between. The germline CDR1 and CDR2 sequences are DFQATT and SNEGSKA (reference sequence). The CDR3 contains 13 residues. The CDR3 coding sequence is TGCAGTGCTGCAGGGATTAATGGTTCACCCCTCCACTTT. Translating it yields CSAAGINGSPLHF.

The V gene is TRBV4-2, the J gene TRBJ2-1, with 9 bases lining up with TRBD2. CDR1 LGHNA and CDR2 YNFKEQ come from the germline V gene. This CDR3 is built from 16 residues. The V and J ends lost 1 base and 4 bases, in that order; junction bases with no gene match: 5. The DNA for the CDR3 is TGTGCCAGCAGCCAAGGTCCGGCGGGGGGGTACAATGAGCAGTTCTTC. Residues: CASSQGPAGGYNEQFF.

This clonotype was seen many times. The rearrangement uses TRBV6-2 or TRBV6-3 and TRBJ2-7, with TRBD2 matching 11 bases. The germline gives CDR1 MNHEY, CDR2 SVGEGT. Trimming cost V 2 bases and J 3 bases; bases outside gene matches: 0. CDR3 length equals 14 residues. This CDR3 is CASSYGTSGYEQYF. Here the CDR3 DNA reads TGTGCCAGCAGTTACGGGACTAGCGGCTACGAGCAGTACTTC.

V is TRBV25-1 and J is TRBJ2-1, with D perhaps TRBD1 (5 bases). V lost 4 bases and J lost 16, with 14 bases in between. Germline assignment: CDR1 MGHDK and CDR2 SYGVNS. The CDR3 is 11 residues long. CDR3 in amino acids: CASSGVRGRFF. The DNA for the CDR3 is TGTGCCAGCAGTGGAGTTAGGGGCCGCTTCTTC.

The rearrangement joins TRBV12-3 or TRBV12-4 to TRBJ2-2; TRBD1 matches at 7 bases. This CDR3 spans 15 amino acids. After removal of 8 bases from V and 1 base from J, the junction contained 7 bases not matched to a gene. The chain's CDR3 is CASGRRDRNTGELFF. The CDR3 bases are TGTGCCAGCGGGCGTCGGGACAGGAACACCGGGGAGCTGTTTTTT.

This clonotype showed up many times. The V and J genes are TRBV3-1 and TRBJ1-5, with 7 nucleotides matching TRBD1. The CDR3 has 14 residues. With V trimmed by 6 bases and J by 4 bases, 6 bases remained unmatched. Germline lookup yields CDR1 LGHDT and CDR2 YNNKEL (reference sequence). CDR3 in DNA: TGTGCCAGCAGTACCGGGACAGATAATCAGCCCCAGCATTTT. It specifies CASSTGTDNQPQHF.

The rearrangement joins TRBV11-1 to TRBJ2-5, with TRBD2 matching 13 bases. The germline gives CDR1 SGHAT, CDR2 FQDESV (reference sequence). After removal of 2 bases from V and 0 bases from J, the junction contained 12 bases not matched to a gene. This CDR3 spans 20 amino acids. The CDR3 DNA is TGTGCCAGCAGCTTAAAAGTGGGAGCGACTAGCGGGGGGTACCAAGAGACCCAGTACTTC. It is translated as CASSLKVGATSGGYQETQYF.

This clonotype was observed many times. The chain couples TRBV20-1 to TRBJ2-1; unclear D gene. Germline V gene data show CDR1 as DFQATT and CDR2 as SNEGSKA (reference sequence). V lost 6 bases and J lost 1, with 13 bases in between. CDR3 length: 14 amino acids. The CDR3 DNA is TGCAGTGCCCCCTCCTCGGGTTCCTACAATGAGCAGTTCTTC. It codes for CSAPSSGSYNEQFF.

This clonotype was seen ten or more times. The chain combines TRBV7-8 with TRBJ2-3; 11 bases line up with TRBD2. In germline, CDR1 is SGHVS, CDR2 FQNEAQ. Losses at the gene ends were 6 bases for V and 6 bases for J; bases not matched to a gene: 2. The CDR3 runs to 13 residues. CDR3 sequence: CASRLAGVDTQYF. CDR3 bases: TGTGCCAGCAGACTAGCGGGGGTGGATACGCAGTATTTT.

This clonotype has a count of ten or more. This sequence joins TRBV5-5 and TRBJ1-6, with D perhaps matching TRBD1 (5 bases). Trimming removed 1 base from V and 5 bases from J, with 13 bases in between. CDR3 length: 16 amino acids. The V gene's germline CDR1 is SGHKS and CDR2 YYEKEE (reference sequence). The CDR3 is CASSLYATDNNSPLHF. For the CDR3, the DNA is TGTGCCAGCAGCTTGTACGCGACGGACAATAATTCACCCCTCCACTTT.

This chain connects TRBV12-3 or TRBV12-4 to TRBJ2-1; 8 bases are a match to TRBD1. V lost 3 bases and J lost 8; bases outside the gene matches: 9. This CDR3 comprises 15 residues. DNA of the CDR3: TGTGCCAGCAGTTTTTGGGGCAGGGGGCGGGATGAGCAGTTCTTC. Encoded protein: CASSFWGRGRDEQFF.

The genes are TRBV30 and TRBJ2-2, with D maybe TRBD2 (5 bases). CDR1 is GTSNPN, CDR2 SVGIG, per germline (reference sequence). Trimming removed 2 bases at V and 5 bases at J, with 9 bases between. The CDR3 is 13 amino acids. CDR3 region: CAWSPRTTGELFF. The DNA for the CDR3 is TGTGCCTGGAGTCCCAGGACTACCGGGGAGCTGTTTTTT.

This clonotype was counted at least ten times. The rearrangement uses TRBV7-9 and TRBJ2-1; the D gene could be TRBD1 or TRBD2 (5 bases each). The V gene lost 1 base and the J gene lost 8 bases, with 18 bases spanning the gap. Germline CDR1 SEHNR, CDR2 FQNEAQ (reference sequence). The CDR3 covers 16 residues. The CDR3 is CASSLVGDGERDEQFF. CDR3 sequence (DNA): TGTGCCAGCAGCTTAGTGGGGGACGGAGAAAGGGATGAGCAGTTCTTC.

This clonotype was recorded at least ten times. The CDR3 is CASSQNLAGNEQYF. CDR3 nucleotides: TGTGCCAGCAGCCAGAACCTAGCGGGGAACGAGCAGTACTTC. The V call is TRBV7-9, the J call TRBJ2-7; 9 bases map to TRBD2. Losses at the gene ends were 5 bases for V and 5 bases for J; bases not matched to a gene: 7. The CDR3 is 14 amino acids. Germline V gene lookup returns CDR1 SEHNR and CDR2 FQNEAQ (reference sequence).

The gene calls are TRBV28 and TRBJ2-3; TRBD2 aligns across 7 bases. With V trimmed by 3 bases and J by 3 bases, 9 bases remained unmatched. Looked up from germline, CDR1 is MDHEN and CDR2 is SYDVKM. The CDR3 contains 16 residues. Here the CDR3 reads CASSFYGGGVTDTQYF. The DNA for the CDR3 is TGTGCCAGCAGTTTTTACGGCGGGGGTGTAACAGATACGCAGTATTTT.

This clonotype showed up many times. The junction does not match germline at one end; this may be a read error. V and J are TRBV7-7 and TRBJ2-5; 9 bases are a match to TRBD1. Looked up from germline, CDR1 is SSHAT and CDR2 is FNYEAQ (reference sequence). The CDR3 contains 16 residues. This CDR3 reads CASSSELTGGYETQYF. CDR3 sequence (DNA): TGTGCTAGCAGCTCCGAGCTCACAGGGGGCTACGAGACCCAGTACTTC.

The chain has TRBV7-8 and TRBJ1-2; 7 bases fit TRBD1. The J segment lost 8 bases and the V segment lost 8 bases, leaving 11 bases of the junction unmatched. Germline CDR1 is SGHVS and CDR2 is FQNEAQ. The CDR3 totals 13 residues. CDR3 sequence reads: CASSPREGGGYTF. The CDR3, as DNA: TGTGCCAGCTCACCTCGGGAAGGGGGCGGCTACACCTTC.

The table lists this clonotype with many counts. CDR3 region: CASSYTSGGALEQFF. The CDR3 nucleotides read TGTGCCAGCAGCTATACTAGCGGGGGGGCCTTAGAGCAGTTCTTC. The V gene is TRBV7-2, the J gene TRBJ2-1, with 13 bases aligning to TRBD2. Trimming removed 4 bases from V and 10 bases from J; junction bases left unmatched: 7. The CDR3 is 15 residues long. CDR1 is SGHTA and CDR2 is FQGNSA in the germline V gene.

This clonotype was counted at least ten times. The chain has TRBV14 and TRBJ1-1; D is uncertain. Germline V gives CDR1 SGHDN, CDR2 FVKESK. The length of the CDR3 is 13 residues. Trimming pared 4 bases from V and 4 bases from J, leaving 10 bases between. The CDR3 protein is CASSPRLGTEAFF. The CDR3 DNA reads as TGTGCCAGCAGCCCAAGGTTAGGCACTGAAGCTTTCTTT.

In this sample, this clonotype turned up many times. J is TRBJ1-1 and V is TRBV3-1; D perhaps matches TRBD1 (6 bases). This CDR3 region has 14 residues. Trimming left V 7 bases short and J 3 bases short, with 15 bases between. Germline V gene lookup returns CDR1 LGHDT and CDR2 YNNKEL (reference sequence). The chain's CDR3 is CASIAQGSYTEAFF. DNA for the CDR3: TGTGCCAGCATCGCACAGGGCTCTTACACTGAAGCTTTCTTT.

In its sample, this clonotype was seen many times. The gene calls are TRBV5-1 and TRBJ2-4; 7 positions match TRBD1. The CDR3 is 14 amino acids. After removal of 2 bases from V and 7 bases from J, the junction contained 6 bases not matched to a gene. Germline CDR1 SGHRS, CDR2 YFSETQ. The CDR3 nucleotides read TGCGCCAGCAGCTTACGCGTACAGGGGAACATTCAGTACTTC. Protein sequence: CASSLRVQGNIQYF.

This clonotype has a count of ten or more. V and J are TRBV20-1 and TRBJ1-5, with 10 bases that match TRBD1. V dropped 6 bases and J dropped 2; count of bases not matched to a gene: 10. Germline values: CDR1 DFQATT, CDR2 SNEGSKA (reference sequence). The length of the CDR3 is 16 residues. CDR3 loop: CSARPYGTGGNQPQHF. DNA for the CDR3: TGCAGTGCAAGACCCTATGGGACAGGGGGCAATCAGCCCCAGCATTTT.

This clonotype was found many times. The V call is TRBV20-1, the J call TRBJ2-5, with 10 bases identical to TRBD2. The CDR3 spans 16 residues. With V trimmed by 6 bases and J by 4 bases, 14 bases remained unmatched. Germline CDR1 DFQATT, CDR2 SNEGSKA (reference sequence). CDR3 sequence (DNA): TGCAGTGCCACCAAGGGGGGACTAGCGAATGTAGAGACCCAGTACTTC. This translates into CSATKGGLANVETQYF.